The clone carrying this TCR beta chain occurred a few times. This specimen belongs to a study of T cells in Graves' hyperthyroidism and ophthalmopathy. Template material for amplifying TCR beta CDR3 regions consisted of RNA transcripts. The TCR CDR3 first-round RT-PCR relied on the HTBI primer set. Via MiXCR, TCRdb re-called the multiplex PCR reads, giving one row per CDR3 protein. The sample shows about 500,000 distinct CDR3 sequences, 46% of them seen only once. The CDR3 is made up of 14 amino acids. Trimming pared 5 bases from V and 2 bases from J, leaving 7 bases between. Material: peripheral blood or thyroid tissue (not recorded which). This clonotype was sampled from an adult woman with Graves' disease, either hyperthyroidism or ophthalmopathy (not recorded which). The genes are TRBV12-3 or TRBV12-4 and TRBJ2-6; no clear D gene. Here the CDR3 reads CASSLLPGANVLTF. CDR3 bases: TGTGCCAGCAGTCTTTTACCTGGGGCCAACGTCCTGACTTTC.